The 28 T cell receptor beta chains given below trace back to one sample, sequenced in a study of blood T cell repertoires in COVID-19. Here immunoSEQ multiplex PCR was the method, and the copy in TCRdb shows in-frame clones only, minus some. The sample has about 300,000 clones, 75% to 95% seen once. Sequencing was done on a sample of peripheral blood. These receptors originate from a woman aged 30 to 39 with COVID-19, enrolled during active disease.

The chain uses TRBV28 and TRBJ2-7, with 11 bases aligning to TRBD1. CDR1 and CDR2 from the germline V gene are MDHEN and SYDVKM. The CDR3 is 16 amino acids. V was clipped by 4 bases and J by 6 bases; unmatched bases: 11. Here the CDR3 reads CASSSDRGRPFPEQYF. The CDR3 bases are TGTGCCAGCAGTTCGGACAGGGGGCGACCTTTTCCCGAGCAGTACTTC.

The chain joins TRBV4-1 to TRBJ1-1; no clear D gene. This CDR3 contains 13 residues. The germline CDR1 and CDR2 sequences are MGHRA and YSYEKL. The V end lost 0 bases, the J end lost 7 bases, and 9 bases lay between the germline ends. CDR3 region: CASSQDLSSEAFF. As DNA, the CDR3 is TGCGCCAGCAGCCAAGATCTTTCCAGTGAAGCTTTCTTT.

J is TRBJ1-2 and V is TRBV13, with a tentative D call TRBD1 (5 bases). Trimming cost V 0 bases and J 0 bases, with 8 bases left between them. Germline V gives CDR1 PRHDT, CDR2 FYEKMQ (reference sequence). This CDR3 has 15 amino acids. The CDR3 nucleotides read TGTGCCAGCAGCTTAGGCCCCAGGGCTAACTATGGCTACACCTTC. Translated: CASSLGPRANYGYTF.

Only a few counts were recorded for this clone. V gene TRBV2 combines with J gene TRBJ1-1; weak D call: TRBD1 (6 bases). Trimming pared 4 bases from V and 2 bases from J, leaving 11 bases between. This CDR3 has 14 residues. Germline lookup yields CDR1 SNHLY and CDR2 FYNNEI. The CDR3 nucleotides read TGTGCCAGCAGTGTACAGGGAAGAAACACTGAAGCTTTCTTT. Translation gives CASSVQGRNTEAFF.

CDR3 region: CASSARGTGNNSPLHF. DNA for the CDR3: TGTGCCAGCAGTGCGAGGGGGACAGGGAATAATTCACCCCTCCACTTT. The gene calls are TRBV2 and TRBJ1-6, with TRBD1 identical over 9 bases. V dropped 4 bases and J dropped 5; count of bases not matched to a gene: 6. This CDR3 has 16 amino acids. Germline CDR1 is SNHLY and CDR2 is FYNNEI.

This clone was recorded once. The rearrangement uses TRBV28 and TRBJ1-4; 9 nucleotides line up with TRBD1. The CDR3 length is 15 residues. The germline V gene encodes CDR1 MDHEN and CDR2 SYDVKM. V was clipped by 7 bases and J by 6 bases; unmatched bases: 9. CDR3 amino acids: CASKVLGTGYEKLFF. CDR3 DNA sequence: TGTGCCAGCAAGGTCCTCGGGACAGGGTATGAAAAACTGTTTTTT.

This chain joins TRBV20-1 and TRBJ2-1; 11 bases fit TRBD2. The ends lost 5 bases at V and 0 bases at J; junction bases unmatched: 21. The CDR3 contains 21 residues. The V gene's germline CDR1 is DFQATT and CDR2 SNEGSKA (reference sequence). This CDR3 is CSARGRASGTSGLSSYNEQFF. CDR3 sequence (DNA): TGCAGTGCTCGTGGACGGGCCAGCGGGACTAGCGGACTGAGCTCCTACAATGAGCAGTTCTTC.

Here the CDR3 reads CASSQREGVQNTEAFF. The DNA of the CDR3 is TGTGCCAGCTCCCAAAGAGAGGGGGTGCAGAACACTGAAGCTTTCTTT. The chain joins TRBV18 to TRBJ1-1; TRBD1 is a possible D gene (6 bases). Germline CDR1 KGHSH, CDR2 LQKENI. The CDR3 sequence is 16 residues long. Between the trimmed V and J ends, which lost 6 bases and 1 base, there was a span of 18 bases. Based on the CDR3 plus reference TRBV18 and TRBJ1-1, the full variable domain is NAGVMQNPRHLVRRRGQEARLRCSPMKGHSHVYWYRQLPEEGLKFMVYLQKENIIDESGMPKERFSAEFPKEGPSILRIQQVVRGDSAAYFCASSQREGVQNTEAFFGQGTRLTVV.

The rearrangement uses TRBV5-5 and TRBJ2-7; perhaps TRBD2 as D (7 bases). Trimming took off 6 bases at V and 5 bases at J, with 18 bases between the two ends. From germline, CDR1 is SGHKS and CDR2 YYEKEE (reference sequence). This CDR3 has 14 amino acids. In nucleotides, the CDR3 is TGTGCCAGCACCTACAGGGCCCGGGGGGACGAGCAGTACTTC. Amino acid sequence: CASTYRARGDEQYF.

The chain has TRBV6-1 and TRBJ2-7; the D is unclear. The germline V gene encodes CDR1 MNHNS and CDR2 SASEGT. This CDR3 comprises 13 residues. V lost 3 bases and J lost 1, with 7 bases in between. The CDR3 nucleotides read TGTGCCAGCAGTGACGTCGGGTCCTACGAGCAGTACTTC. This translates into CASSDVGSYEQYF.

Of note for this clone: This CDR3 is also generated by other DNA sequences in the sample. The chain links TRBV6-5 to TRBJ2-7; the match to TRBD1 covers 9 bases. V gave up 6 bases and J gave up 1 base; unmatched junction bases: 4. Germline V CDR1 and CDR2: MNHEY, SVGAGI. The CDR3 runs 14 residues. Written as DNA, the CDR3 is TGTGCCAGCAGCCCGGGACAGGGATCCTACGAGCAGTACTTC. It specifies CASSPGQGSYEQYF.

J is TRBJ2-2 and V is TRBV30, with TRBD1 as a possible D gene (5 bases). This CDR3 has 13 residues. CDR1 and CDR2 from the germline V gene are GTSNPN and SVGIG (reference sequence). Trimming left V 7 bases short and J 0 bases short, with 9 bases between. CDR3 DNA sequence: TGTGCCTCTTACAGGCCGAACACCGGGGAGCTGTTTTTT. Its translation: CASYRPNTGELFF.

This clone was seen only once. The chain has TRBV4-2 and TRBJ2-3; 8 bases map to TRBD2. The germline V gene encodes CDR1 LGHNA and CDR2 YNFKEQ. With 1 base clipped from V and 5 bases from J, the junction kept 5 bases outside the gene matches. There are 15 residues in the CDR3. The CDR3 protein is CASSQAREEVDTQYF. CDR3 bases: TGTGCCAGCAGCCAAGCGCGGGAGGAGGTAGATACGCAGTATTTT.

Of note for this clone: The same CDR3 is also encoded by other DNA sequences in this sample. V usage is TRBV2 and J usage is TRBJ1-4; 10 positions match TRBD1. Germline loops: CDR1 SNHLY, CDR2 FYNNEI. Losses at the gene ends were 6 bases for V and 7 bases for J; bases not matched to a gene: 5. The CDR3 sequence is 14 residues long. CDR3 amino acids: CASRVTGGSEKLFF. The CDR3, as DNA: TGTGCCAGCAGGGTGACAGGGGGCTCTGAAAAACTGTTTTTT.

The chain combines TRBV19 with TRBJ2-7, with D perhaps matching TRBD1 (6 bases). Germline V gene sequence: CDR1 LNHDA, CDR2 SQIVND (reference sequence). The CDR3 consists of 15 residues. Trimming stripped 4 bases from V and 2 bases from J, with 15 bases between. The CDR3 DNA is TGTGCCAGTAGTAGATACAGGGAAGTACCCTACGAGCAGTACTTC. Translation gives CASSRYREVPYEQYF.

V gene TRBV15 combines with J gene TRBJ2-5, with 8 bases that match TRBD2. Germline assignment: CDR1 LNHNV and CDR2 YYDKDF (reference sequence). Losses at the gene ends were 3 bases for V and 2 bases for J; bases not matched to a gene: 17. The CDR3 runs to 19 residues. Here the CDR3 reads CATSSPLFFSGTQQETQYF. CDR3 bases: TGTGCCACCAGCAGCCCTCTGTTCTTTAGCGGGACCCAACAAGAGACCCAGTACTTC. The full variable domain, rest sourced from reference TRBV15 and TRBJ2-5, is DAMVIQNPRYQVTQFGKPVTLSCSQTLNHNVMYWYQQKSSQAPKLLFHYYDKDFNNEADTPDNFQSRRPNTSFCFLDIRSPGLGDTAMYLCATSSPLFFSGTQQETQYFGPGTRLLVL.

CDR3 DNA sequence: TGTGCCAGCAGCTTAGCCCTGGGGGCGCGGTACACTGAAGCTTTCTTT. This gives the protein CASSLALGARYTEAFF. J is TRBJ1-1 and V is TRBV7-8, with D maybe TRBD1 (6 bases). The CDR3 runs to 16 residues. Germline assignment: CDR1 SGHVS and CDR2 FQNEAQ. Trimming stripped 0 bases from V and 3 bases from J, with 14 bases between.

The V call is TRBV6-5, the J call TRBJ1-1; possible D gene TRBD1, 5 bases. The length of the CDR3 is 13 residues. In germline, CDR1 is MNHEY, CDR2 SVGAGI. Trimming left V 5 bases short and J 1 base short, with 8 bases between. CDR3 sequence: CASSRGENTEAFF. CDR3 nucleotide sequence: TGTGCCAGCAGTCGGGGGGAGAACACTGAAGCTTTCTTT.

The chain links TRBV2 to TRBJ1-4, with 9 bases aligning to TRBD1. The CDR3 extends over 16 amino acids. V dropped 6 bases and J dropped 0; count of bases not matched to a gene: 5. Germline V gene sequence: CDR1 SNHLY, CDR2 FYNNEI. CDR3: CASRVDRGATNEKLFF. The CDR3 coding sequence is TGTGCCAGCAGGGTGGACAGGGGTGCAACTAATGAAAAACTGTTTTTT. Combining the CDR3 with reference TRBV2 and TRBJ1-4 gives the whole variable domain EPEVTQTPSHQVTQMGQEVILRCVPISNHLYFYWYRQILGQKVEFLVSFYNNEISEKSEIFDDQFSVERPDGSNFTLKIRSTKLEDSAMYFCASRVDRGATNEKLFFGSGTQLSVL.

The chain links TRBV28 to TRBJ1-2; the D is unclear. Germline values: CDR1 MDHEN, CDR2 SYDVKM. The CDR3 extends over 12 amino acids. The V and J ends lost 7 bases and 6 bases respectively, with 12 bases between them. The CDR3 protein is CASTPAGNGYTF. DNA for the CDR3: TGTGCCAGCACCCCGGCGGGGAATGGCTACACCTTC.

With regard to this clone: The germline gene is not matched at one end of the junction; a read error may be the cause. The rearrangement uses TRBV7-7 and TRBJ2-7, with 9 nucleotides matching TRBD2. This CDR3 is built from 16 residues. CDR1 is SSHAT, CDR2 FNYEAQ, per germline (reference sequence). The CDR3 DNA follows: TGTGCTAGCAGTAACCCTTGGGCGGGAGGGGACTACGAGCAGTACTTC. As protein: CASSNPWAGGDYEQYF. Variable domain in full (rest from reference TRBV7-7 and TRBJ2-7): GAGVSQSPRYKVTKRGQDVTLRCDPISSHATLYWYQQALGQGPEFLTYFNYEAQPDKSGLPSDRFSAERPEGSISTLTIQRTEQRDSAMYRCASSNPWAGGDYEQYFGPGTRLTVT.

The chain recombines TRBV6-1 with TRBJ2-2, with D possibly matching TRBD1 (5 bases). CDR1 is MNHNS, CDR2 SASEGT, per germline. This CDR3 is built from 15 residues. Trimming took 2 bases from V and 4 from J, leaving 11 bases between them. Here the CDR3 DNA reads TGTGCCAGCAGTGAACTCACGACAGCCACCGGGGAGCTGTTTTTT. As protein: CASSELTTATGELFF.

V is TRBV6-5 and J is TRBJ2-1; D not certain. CDR1 MNHEY and CDR2 SVGAGI come from the germline V gene. The length of the CDR3 is 15 residues. V was shortened by 0 bases and J by 2 bases, with 8 bases between the two germline ends. CDR3 nucleotide sequence: TGTGCCAGCAGTTACTCGCGGCCCACCTACAATGAGCAGTTCTTC. Translation: CASSYSRPTYNEQFF.

This clone has only a few counts. The chain employs TRBV30 and TRBJ1-1, with D maybe TRBD1 (5 bases). Trimming pared 2 bases from V and 1 base from J, leaving 11 bases between. This CDR3 region has 14 residues. CDR1 and CDR2 from the germline V gene are GTSNPN and SVGIG (reference sequence). The CDR3 DNA sequence: TGTGCCTGGAGTTATGGGGCTCGGAACACTGAAGCTTTCTTT. Its translation is CAWSYGARNTEAFF.

The V and J genes are TRBV11-2 and TRBJ1-6; no reliable D call. The CDR3 runs to 13 residues. The germline V gene has CDR1 SGHAT and CDR2 FQNNGV. V was clipped by 3 bases and J by 9 bases, with 9 bases between them. The CDR3 region has the DNA TGTGCCAGCAGCTTTAGCCCGGGTTCACCCCTCCACTTT. It translates to CASSFSPGSPLHF.

This clone turned up a few times. The rearrangement uses TRBV27 and TRBJ1-1, with D possibly being TRBD1 (6 bases). Germline V gives CDR1 MNHEY, CDR2 SMNVEV (reference sequence). CDR3 length: 19 residues. With 0 bases removed from V and 0 bases from J, the gap between germline ends came to 20 bases. CDR3 residues: CASSLSIWPGHRMNTEAFF. The CDR3, as DNA: TGTGCCAGCAGTTTATCGATTTGGCCGGGACACCGCATGAACACTGAAGCTTTCTTT.

V is TRBV25-1 and J is TRBJ2-7, with 13 bases matching TRBD2. J was trimmed by 5 bases and V by 4 bases; bases with no gene match: 5. Germline V CDR1 and CDR2: MGHDK, SYGVNS. The CDR3 is 15 residues long. CDR3 in amino acids: CASSGRLAGGDEQYF. The CDR3 bases are TGTGCCAGCAGTGGGAGACTAGCGGGAGGCGACGAGCAGTACTTC.

The chain recombines TRBV15 with TRBJ2-7; TRBD2 matches at 12 bases. Trimming at V came to 7 bases and at J to 3 bases, leaving 4 bases not matched to a gene. Germline V gene data show CDR1 as LNHNV and CDR2 as YYDKDF (reference sequence). This CDR3 is 14 amino acids long. CDR3 in DNA: TGTGCCACCACCTCGGGACTAGCGGGCTACGAGCAGTACTTC. This gives the protein CATTSGLAGYEQYF.